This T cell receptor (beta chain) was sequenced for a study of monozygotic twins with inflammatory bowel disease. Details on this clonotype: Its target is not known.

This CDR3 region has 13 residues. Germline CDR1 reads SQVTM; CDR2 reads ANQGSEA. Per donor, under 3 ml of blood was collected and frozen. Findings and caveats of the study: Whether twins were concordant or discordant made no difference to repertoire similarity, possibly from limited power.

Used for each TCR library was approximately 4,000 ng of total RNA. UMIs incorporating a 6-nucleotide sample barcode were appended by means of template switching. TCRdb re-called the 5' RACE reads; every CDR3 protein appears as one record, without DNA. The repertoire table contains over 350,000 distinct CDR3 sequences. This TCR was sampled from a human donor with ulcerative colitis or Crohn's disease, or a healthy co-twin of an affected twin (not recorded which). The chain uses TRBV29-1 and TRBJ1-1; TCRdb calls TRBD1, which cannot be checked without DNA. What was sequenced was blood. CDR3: CSARDMKNTEAFF.